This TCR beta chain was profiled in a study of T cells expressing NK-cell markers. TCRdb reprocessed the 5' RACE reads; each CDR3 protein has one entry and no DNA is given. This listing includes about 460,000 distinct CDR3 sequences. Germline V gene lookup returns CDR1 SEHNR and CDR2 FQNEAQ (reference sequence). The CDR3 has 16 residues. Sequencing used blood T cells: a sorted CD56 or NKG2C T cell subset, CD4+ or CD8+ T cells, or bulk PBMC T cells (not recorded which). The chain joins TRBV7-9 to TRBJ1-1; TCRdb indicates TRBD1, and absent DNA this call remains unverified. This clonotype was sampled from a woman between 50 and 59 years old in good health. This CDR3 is CASSLDRGGSGTEAFF.